This TCR beta chain was obtained from a study of regulatory T cells in long-lasting Graves disease. Germline V CDR1 and CDR2: MNHEY, SVGAGI. Trimming cost V 2 bases and J 3 bases, with 8 bases left between them. The CDR3 contains 13 residues. The time point was: newly diagnosed GD, antithyroid drugs for less than 3 months. PBMC-derived RNA was used for the TCR library. Library construction for TCR beta used iRepertoire HTBI primers and Arm-PCR of CDR3 regions. In TCRdb, the multiplex PCR reads were re-called with MiXCR into one record per CDR3 protein. The table lists 520,000 or so distinct CDR3 sequences, around 12% of them singletons. This same sample was also taken into another study, of T cells in Graves' hyperthyroidism and ophthalmopathy.

This clonotype was sampled from a woman aged 25 to 39 with Graves disease. Sequenced here: peripheral blood mononuclear cells (PBMCs), sampled at new diagnosis, from a patient treated with antithyroid drugs. This chain links TRBV6-5 with TRBJ2-7; a possible D gene is TRBD2 (5 bases). CDR3 sequence: CASSYSGNYEQYF. The CDR3 DNA is TGTGCCAGCAGTTACAGCGGTAACTACGAGCAGTACTTC.